The 27 T cell receptor beta chains listed next were all sequenced from one sample in a study of CD8 T cells in ankylosing spondylitis. TCRdb called the 5' RACE reads again in MiXCR, with one record for every CDR3 protein. The sample contains some 130,000 distinct CDR3 sequences, 12% to 15% of which appear only once. Sequencing was carried out using blood, either unsorted or a sorted T cell fraction (not recorded which). These receptors all stem from a female donor with ankylosing spondylitis or in good health (not recorded which).

This clonotype was seen a handful of times. The chain combines TRBV5-1 with TRBJ1-1; D is unresolved. Germline CDR1 reads SGHRS; CDR2 reads YFSETQ. The CDR3 has 14 amino acids. This CDR3 is CQTRRGGGDTEAFF. The CDR3 region has the DNA TGCCAAACTCGACGCGGCGGTGGCGACACTGAAGCTTTCTTT. Complete variable domain (other parts from reference TRBV5-1 and TRBJ1-1): KAGVTQTPRYLIKTRGQQVTLSCSPISGHRSVSWYQQTPGQGLQFLFEYFSETQRNKGNFPGRFSGRQFSNSRSEMNVSTLELGDSALYLCQTRRGGGDTEAFFGQGTRLTVV.

The chain employs TRBV24-1 and TRBJ1-4, with 10 bases that match TRBD1. Germline CDR1 and CDR2: KGHDR and SFDVKD. The CDR3 spans 16 residues. With 2 bases clipped from V and 6 bases from J, the junction kept 5 bases outside the gene matches. The CDR3 DNA is TGTGCCACCAGTGATTCAACCGGGACAGGGGATGAAAAACTGTTTTTT. Translating it yields CATSDSTGTGDEKLFF.

This clonotype was counted at least ten times. The rearrangement uses TRBV20-1 and TRBJ2-1, with 8 bases lining up with TRBD2. Germline V gene data show CDR1 as DFQATT and CDR2 as SNEGSKA (reference sequence). Losses at the gene ends were 2 bases for V and 5 bases for J; bases not matched to a gene: 8. CDR3 size: 15 residues. CDR3 nucleotides: TGCAGTGCTAGACCTCCGGGACTAGTAAACAATGAGCAGTTCTTC. Its translation is CSARPPGLVNNEQFF.

At least ten counts were recorded for this clonotype. This chain connects TRBV20-1 to TRBJ2-5; 8 nucleotides match TRBD1. The CDR3 runs to 15 residues. V lost 0 bases to trimming and J lost 2 bases; unmatched junction nucleotides: 5. The germline CDR1 and CDR2 sequences are DFQATT and SNEGSKA (reference sequence). This CDR3 is CSARDPGQEQETQYF. CDR3 sequence (DNA): TGCAGTGCTAGAGATCCGGGACAGGAGCAAGAGACCCAGTACTTC.

This clonotype was recorded at least ten times. The V call is TRBV5-1, the J call TRBJ2-7; D ambiguous. With 4 bases removed from V and 1 base from J, the gap between germline ends came to 6 bases. Looked up from germline, CDR1 is SGHRS and CDR2 is YFSETQ. CDR3 length: 12 amino acids. The CDR3 protein is CASSTGSYEQYF. In nucleotides, the CDR3 is TGCGCCAGCAGCACGGGTTCCTACGAGCAGTACTTC.

This clonotype showed up many times. This rearrangement joins TRBV5-1 to TRBJ1-1, with a tentative D call TRBD1 (6 bases). This CDR3 spans 17 amino acids. Germline V gene sequence: CDR1 SGHRS, CDR2 YFSETQ. The V end was cut by 0 bases, the J end by 0 bases, with 15 bases between. The CDR3, as DNA: TGCGCCAGCAGCTTGGCCTACCCAACAGGGCTGAACACTGAAGCTTTCTTT. Amino acids: CASSLAYPTGLNTEAFF.

This clonotype appeared many times. This chain connects TRBV9 to TRBJ2-3; 7 bases map to TRBD1. The CDR3 contains 16 residues. Germline V lookup: CDR1 SGDLS, CDR2 YYNGEE. The J segment lost 3 bases and the V segment lost 4 bases, leaving 11 bases of the junction unmatched. The chain's CDR3 is CASSYHYRGGTDTQYF. CDR3 nucleotide sequence: TGTGCCAGCAGCTATCATTACAGGGGTGGGACAGATACGCAGTATTTT.

V is TRBV5-5 and J is TRBJ2-2, with D perhaps being TRBD1 or TRBD2 (6 bases each). The V gene's germline CDR1 is SGHKS and CDR2 YYEKEE (reference sequence). The CDR3 spans 14 residues. V was clipped by 5 bases and J by 4 bases, with 12 bases between them. CDR3: CASSVGGGTGELFF. Here the CDR3 DNA reads TGTGCCAGCAGTGTGGGGGGCGGCACCGGGGAGCTGTTTTTT.

This clonotype was detected ten times or more. The chain combines TRBV3-1 with TRBJ2-1, with no clear D. CDR3 length: 15 residues. CDR1 and CDR2 (germline): LGHDT, YNNKEL (reference sequence). Trimming took off 0 bases at V and 3 bases at J, with 9 bases between the two ends. The CDR3 bases are TGTGCCAGCAGCCAAGATGACTCGTTCTACAATGAGCAGTTCTTC. The encoded protein is CASSQDDSFYNEQFF.

In this sample, this clonotype turned up a few times. V and J are TRBV6-5 and TRBJ1-3; D is ambiguous. Trimming cost V 0 bases and J 0 bases, with 9 bases left between them. Germline values: CDR1 MNHEY, CDR2 SVGAGI. The CDR3 spans 16 residues. CDR3 coding DNA: TGTGCCAGCAGTTACTCGGGCTCAAGCTCTGGAAACACCATATATTTT. Translating gives CASSYSGSSSGNTIYF.

The chain joins TRBV5-1 to TRBJ2-7, with D perhaps matching TRBD2 (6 bases). The CDR3 contains 17 residues. V lost 1 base and J lost 3, with 20 bases in between. From germline, CDR1 is SGHRS and CDR2 YFSETQ. The DNA of the CDR3 is TGCGCCAGCAGCTTGAGGGGAAGCCGGGGGTCGGACTACGAGCAGTACTTC. It yields the protein CASSLRGSRGSDYEQYF.

This clonotype was found a few times. This chain links TRBV5-1 with TRBJ2-3; D call uncertain. Trimming took 0 bases from V and 10 from J, leaving 12 bases between them. The CDR3 is made up of 13 amino acids. CDR1 is SGHRS, CDR2 YFSETQ, per germline. In nucleotides, the CDR3 is TGCGCCAGCAGCTTGGAAAATCCCCTTGCGCAGTATTTT. It yields the protein CASSLENPLAQYF. Full variable domain (missing parts from reference TRBV5-1 and TRBJ2-3): KAGVTQTPRYLIKTRGQQVTLSCSPISGHRSVSWYQQTPGQGLQFLFEYFSETQRNKGNFPGRFSGRQFSNSRSEMNVSTLELGDSALYLCASSLENPLAQYFGPGTRLTVL.

This clonotype was seen at least ten times. This sequence joins TRBV3-1 and TRBJ1-2; no firm D call. This CDR3 is built from 13 residues. V lost 5 bases and J lost 4, with 11 bases in between. Germline loops: CDR1 LGHDT, CDR2 YNNKEL (reference sequence). CDR3 sequence: CASSDGRGYGYTF. In nucleotides, the CDR3 is TGTGCCAGCAGCGATGGACGGGGCTATGGCTACACCTTC. The full variable domain, rest sourced from reference TRBV3-1 and TRBJ1-2, is DTAVSQTPKYLVTQMGNDKSIKCEQNLGHDTMYWYKQDSKKFLKIMFSYNNKELIINETVPNRFSPKSPDKAHLNLHINSLELGDSAVYFCASSDGRGYGYTFGSGTRLTVV.

This clonotype was found a few times. This sequence joins TRBV6-1 and TRBJ2-5, with 9 bases identical to TRBD1. Looked up from germline, CDR1 is MNHNS and CDR2 is SASEGT. V was pared by 0 bases and J by 1 base, with 9 bases of the junction left unmatched. The CDR3 spans 18 residues. The CDR3, as DNA: TGTGCCAGCAGTGAAGCGAATGGGACAGGGAGGGCCCAAGAGACCCAGTACTTC. This sequence encodes CASSEANGTGRAQETQYF.

The sample holds many counts of this clonotype. CDR3 residues: CSGTSGTSYEQYF. The CDR3 DNA is TGCAGCGGGACTAGCGGGACCTCCTACGAGCAGTACTTC. This chain connects TRBV29-1 to TRBJ2-7; TRBD2 matches at 12 bases. V was pared by 7 bases and J by 0 bases, with 1 base of the junction left unmatched. Looked up from germline, CDR1 is SQVTM and CDR2 is ANQGSEA. The CDR3 consists of 13 residues.

The chain couples TRBV5-1 to TRBJ2-3, with 11 bases identical to TRBD2. Unmatched junction bases numbered 13, after V lost 3 bases and J lost 4 bases. CDR3 length: 18 amino acids. Per germline, CDR1 SGHRS and CDR2 YFSETQ. CDR3 region: CASSSTGTSGSGADTQYF. The CDR3 DNA is TGCGCCAGCAGCTCGACCGGAACTAGCGGGAGTGGCGCAGATACGCAGTATTTT.

This clonotype was observed at least ten times. CDR3 coding DNA: TGCAGCGTTGAGGGGGACCAGACCTACAATGAGCAGTTCTTC. It yields the protein CSVEGDQTYNEQFF. The chain links TRBV29-1 to TRBJ2-1, with D possibly being TRBD1 or TRBD2 (5 bases each). Germline CDR1 reads SQVTM; CDR2 reads ANQGSEA. The V end lost 3 bases, the J end lost 2 bases, and 11 bases lay between the germline ends. The CDR3 spans 14 residues.

A note on this clonotype: Given a much more abundant clone one base away, this may be a read error. This rearrangement joins TRBV3-1 to TRBJ2-6; D is tentatively TRBD1 or TRBD2 (6 bases each). The CDR3 runs 13 residues. CDR1 is LGHDT and CDR2 is YNNKEL in the germline V gene (reference sequence). The CDR3, as DNA: TGTGCCAGCAGCGGGTCGGGGGCCAGCGTCCTGACTTTC. Its translation is CASSGSGASVLTF.

This clonotype was observed at least ten times. The chain uses TRBV3-1 and TRBJ2-3; weak D call: TRBD2 (6 bases). V gave up 3 bases and J gave up 3 bases, with 16 bases separating them. The CDR3 sequence is 16 residues long. Germline CDR1 reads LGHDT; CDR2 reads YNNKEL (reference sequence). The CDR3 reads CASSQEVGRRTDTQYF. The DNA for the CDR3 is TGTGCCAGCAGCCAGGAAGTCGGGAGAAGGACAGATACGCAGTATTTT.

This clonotype was observed a handful of times. The rearrangement links TRBV2 to TRBJ2-7, with 12 bases that match TRBD2. Trimming removed 4 bases from V and 3 bases from J; junction bases left unmatched: 7. From germline, CDR1 is SNHLY and CDR2 FYNNEI. The CDR3 runs to 16 residues. This CDR3 reads CASSGLTSGRIYEQYF. CDR3 nucleotide sequence: TGTGCCAGCAGTGGCTTGACTAGCGGGAGAATCTACGAGCAGTACTTC.

The chain joins TRBV23-1 to TRBJ2-3; D might be TRBD1 (5 bases). TRBV23-1 is an open reading frame whose function is uncertain. V lost 3 bases and J lost 3, with 13 bases in between. This CDR3 has 15 residues. This CDR3 reads CASSHCRQMTDTQYF. The DNA for the CDR3 is TGCGCCAGCAGTCACTGCCGACAGATGACAGATACGCAGTATTTT.

Regarding this clonotype: Germline is not matched at one junction end, which may reflect a read error. V gene TRBV12-3 or TRBV12-4 combines with J gene TRBJ2-7, with 9 bases fitting TRBD2. The CDR3 totals 14 residues. In nucleotides, the CDR3 is TGTGCCAGCACTTTAGCGGGAGCTACCTACGAGCAGTACTTC. Translated: CASTLAGATYEQYF.

This clonotype came up many times. The chain has TRBV29-1 and TRBJ2-7; maybe TRBD2 (5 bases). In germline, CDR1 is SQVTM, CDR2 ANQGSEA. Trimming removed 6 bases at V and 0 bases at J, with 12 bases between. The CDR3 has 13 amino acids. Here the CDR3 reads CSVQPDYSYEQYF. Here the CDR3 DNA reads TGCAGCGTACAGCCTGACTACTCCTACGAGCAGTACTTC.

This clonotype was counted ten times or more. The V and J genes are TRBV20-1 and TRBJ1-5, with D perhaps TRBD1 (5 bases). V was pared by 0 bases and J by 3 bases, with 12 bases between. CDR1 and CDR2 from the germline V gene are DFQATT and SNEGSKA (reference sequence). The CDR3 loop spans 15 amino acids. The CDR3: CSARDPRGINQPQHF. Written as DNA, the CDR3 is TGCAGTGCTAGAGATCCGCGGGGGATCAATCAGCCCCAGCATTTT.

This clonotype has only a few counts. The chain is built from TRBV18 and TRBJ2-1; possibly TRBD1 or TRBD2 for D (5 bases each). V was cut by 1 base and J by 6 bases, with 25 bases left in between. The CDR3 is 19 residues long. The V gene's germline CDR1 is KGHSH and CDR2 LQKENI. CDR3 amino acids: CASSPLPLSGTPDLNEQFF. The CDR3 coding sequence is TGTGCCAGCTCACCACTCCCACTATCTGGGACCCCAGACCTCAATGAGCAGTTCTTC.

Concerning this clonotype: With a much larger clone just one base away, this may be a read error. The V gene is TRBV6-6, the J gene TRBJ1-1; unclear D gene. This CDR3 region has 12 residues. The germline CDR1 and CDR2 sequences are MNHNY and SVGAGI (reference sequence). CDR3 loop: CASSLTVTVAFF. The CDR3 DNA reads TGTGCCAGCAGTCTAACCGTAACTGTAGCTTTCTTT.

The chain employs TRBV10-3 and TRBJ1-1; no definite D call. The CDR3 is made up of 13 amino acids. V lost 2 bases, J lost 8 bases, and 12 bases lay in between. Per germline, CDR1 ENHRY and CDR2 SYGVKD. CDR3 bases: TGTGCCATCAGTGAGCACGATAACGGAGAAGCTTTCTTT. It specifies CAISEHDNGEAFF.